Presented here are 21 T cell receptor beta chains from one specimen sequenced in a study of T cell responses to AZD1222 COVID-19 vaccine. Assay: immunoSEQ multiplex PCR; the TCRdb copy retains only in-frame clones and omits some. The sample records about 140,000 clones, about 89% being singletons. The sample was peripheral blood, taken 28 days after the second dose of the MenACWY control vaccine. All receptors come from an adult who received the MenACWY meningococcal vaccine as a control.

The chain recombines TRBV20-1 with TRBJ1-5; D is ambiguous. Germline CDR1 reads DFQATT; CDR2 reads SNEGSKA (reference sequence). The CDR3 totals 15 residues. The V gene lost 3 bases and the J gene lost 2 bases, with 14 bases spanning the gap. The DNA for the CDR3 is TGCAGTGCTAGTACGGCCCCTGTGGGCAATCAGCCCCAGCATTTT. Amino acid sequence: CSASTAPVGNQPQHF.

This clone was detected once. The chain links TRBV5-4 to TRBJ2-4; D may be TRBD1 or TRBD2 (6 bases each). Germline CDR1 is SGHNT and CDR2 is YYREEE (reference sequence). The ends were cut back, 2 bases at V and 5 bases at J, with 11 bases in the middle. The CDR3 runs to 14 residues. The CDR3 here is CASSLGGRENIQYF. In DNA, the CDR3 is TGTGCCAGCAGCTTAGGGGGGCGCGAAAACATTCAGTACTTC.

The chain couples TRBV19 to TRBJ1-6; 9 nucleotides match TRBD1. The length of the CDR3 is 15 residues. V gave up 5 bases and J gave up 7 bases; unmatched junction bases: 6. Per germline, CDR1 LNHDA and CDR2 SQIVND (reference sequence). In DNA form, the CDR3 reads TGTGCCAGTAGTTCACAGGGGGCTGGGAATTCACCCCTCCACTTT. This encodes CASSSQGAGNSPLHF.

The rearrangement links TRBV6-5 to TRBJ1-3, with D maybe TRBD1 (5 bases). Trimming stripped 0 bases from V and 0 bases from J, with 9 bases between. From germline, CDR1 is MNHEY and CDR2 SVGAGI. The CDR3 contains 16 residues. The CDR3 DNA follows: TGTGCCAGCAGTTACTCTAGGGGAAACTCTGGAAACACCATATATTTT. It yields the protein CASSYSRGNSGNTIYF.

This clone was seen only a few times. This same CDR3 is encoded by further DNA sequences in the sample. This sequence joins TRBV5-1 and TRBJ2-7; the match to TRBD2 covers 11 bases. In germline, CDR1 is SGHRS, CDR2 YFSETQ. The trim removed 2 bases at V and 5 bases at J, leaving 6 bases unmatched. This CDR3 spans 15 amino acids. CDR3 loop: CASSLKLAGGNEQYF. Written as DNA, the CDR3 is TGCGCCAGCAGCTTAAAGCTAGCGGGAGGAAACGAGCAGTACTTC.

This clone showed up just a few times. The rearrangement joins TRBV27 to TRBJ1-2; no reliable D call. The CDR3 covers 14 residues. The germline V gene encodes CDR1 MNHEY and CDR2 SMNVEV (reference sequence). Trimming pared 0 bases from V and 4 bases from J, leaving 9 bases between. CDR3: CASSLSTASYGYTF. In DNA form, the CDR3 reads TGTGCCAGCAGTTTATCTACAGCATCCTATGGCTACACCTTC.

The chain is built from TRBV7-3 and TRBJ2-1, with 10 positions matching TRBD1. The junction had 5 bases not matched to a gene; V was cut back by 5 bases and J by 1 base. Germline lookup yields CDR1 SGHTA and CDR2 FQGTGA. This CDR3 contains 16 residues. The CDR3 loop is CASSVTGGASYNEQFF. Written as DNA, the CDR3 is TGTGCCAGCAGCGTGACAGGGGGCGCATCCTACAATGAGCAGTTCTTC.

The rearrangement joins TRBV19 to TRBJ2-1, with 8 nucleotides matching TRBD2. V lost 7 bases and J lost 6; bases outside the gene matches: 8. The CDR3 extends over 14 amino acids. CDR1 is LNHDA and CDR2 is SQIVND in the germline V gene (reference sequence). In DNA form, the CDR3 reads TGTGCCAGTATGGACGGGGGGGCAATCAATGAGCAGTTCTTC. Translated: CASMDGGAINEQFF.

The V gene is TRBV23-1, the J gene TRBJ1-4; weak D call: TRBD1 (6 bases). TRBV23-1 is identified as an open reading frame with a role that is uncertain. The CDR3 runs to 13 residues. V shed 6 bases and J shed 7 bases, with 12 bases lying between them. The CDR3 bases are TGCGCCAGCAGGACAGGACGGTCTGAAAAACTGTTTTTT. Its translation is CASRTGRSEKLFF.

The genes are TRBV5-4 and TRBJ2-1; 9 bases are shared with TRBD2. Trimming cost V 0 bases and J 7 bases; bases outside gene matches: 8. CDR3 length: 16 residues. CDR1 is SGHNT, CDR2 YYREEE, per germline (reference sequence). The CDR3 sequence is CASSLAGVAGVNEQFF. The CDR3 nucleotides are TGTGCCAGCAGCTTGGCCGGGGTAGCGGGAGTAAATGAGCAGTTCTTC.

J is TRBJ2-2 and V is TRBV12-3 or TRBV12-4; D call uncertain. The germline V and J ends were trimmed by 1 base and 6 bases, with 6 bases remaining between them. There are 13 residues in the CDR3. The CDR3 loop reads CASSLGVAGELFF. Here the CDR3 DNA reads TGTGCCAGCAGTTTAGGGGTCGCCGGGGAGCTGTTTTTT.

The chain joins TRBV3-1 (or the pseudogene TRBV3-2) to TRBJ1-3; D not certain. CDR1 and CDR2 (germline): LGHDT, YNNKEL (reference sequence). Trimming removed 1 base at V and 3 bases at J, with 10 bases between. This CDR3 contains 15 residues. The CDR3 spells CASSQGTGGGNTIYF. CDR3 nucleotides: TGTGCCAGCAGCCAAGGTACGGGAGGTGGAAACACCATATATTTT.

This rearrangement joins TRBV7-2 to TRBJ2-1, with D tentatively TRBD1 (5 bases). CDR1 and CDR2 from the germline V gene are SGHTA and FQGNSA. This CDR3 has 15 amino acids. Trimming removed 2 bases from V and 5 bases from J, with 13 bases in between. CDR3 sequence: CASSLKRQTHNEQFF. CDR3 sequence (DNA): TGTGCCAGCAGCTTAAAGCGACAGACTCACAATGAGCAGTTCTTC.

The chain recombines TRBV30 with TRBJ1-4; D unclear. From germline, CDR1 is GTSNPN and CDR2 SVGIG (reference sequence). V lost 1 base and J 8 bases, leaving 5 bases between the germline ends. The CDR3 totals 11 residues. The CDR3 bases are TGTGCCTGGAGTGGGAAGGAAAAACTGTTTTTT. Its translation is CAWSGKEKLFF.

This clone was detected only once. The chain employs TRBV28 and TRBJ2-3; TRBD2 aligns across 10 bases. With 2 bases clipped from V and 6 bases from J, the junction kept 14 bases outside the gene matches. The CDR3 totals 18 residues. Germline V lookup: CDR1 MDHEN, CDR2 SYDVKM. CDR3 bases: TGTGCCAGCAGTTTAGGCGCTAGCGGGAGAGGGGTAGGGGATACGCAGTATTTT. It is translated as CASSLGASGRGVGDTQYF.

The chain is built from TRBV28 and TRBJ1-5; D is unclear. This CDR3 contains 15 residues. Per the germline V gene, CDR1 is MDHEN and CDR2 is SYDVKM. The V end lost 7 bases, the J end lost 2 bases, and 15 bases lay between the germline ends. Written as DNA, the CDR3 is TGTGCCAGCACCTGGTCCGGGCCGGGCAATCAGCCCCAGCATTTT. This gives the protein CASTWSGPGNQPQHF.

The chain uses TRBV25-1 and TRBJ1-2; no firm D call. CDR3 length equals 16 residues. Germline V gives CDR1 MGHDK, CDR2 SYGVNS. V was cut by 4 bases and J by 0 bases, with 15 bases left in between. CDR3 sequence (DNA): TGTGCCAGCAGTGGGGGAAGGGTTTGGGCTAACTATGGCTACACCTTC. Residues: CASSGGRVWANYGYTF.

The J gene is TRBJ2-2, the V gene TRBV19, with TRBD2 matching over 11 bases. In germline, CDR1 is LNHDA, CDR2 SQIVND (reference sequence). V trimming: 4 bases; J trimming: 10 bases; junction bases outside the gene matches: 8. CDR3 length equals 15 residues. Written as DNA, the CDR3 is TGTGCCAGTAGTAACCGACTAGCGGGACGTGAGGAGCTGTTTTTT. Translation: CASSNRLAGREELFF.

The count of this clone is one. The chain is built from TRBV29-1 and TRBJ2-7; a possible D gene is TRBD2 (7 bases). The CDR3 has 13 amino acids. In germline, CDR1 is SQVTM, CDR2 ANQGSEA. V dropped 4 bases and J dropped 3 bases, with 13 bases sitting between them. CDR3 nucleotides: TGCAGCGTTGTGTGGGGGGGCGGCTACGAGCAGTACTTC. It translates to CSVVWGGGYEQYF.

V is TRBV11-3 and J is TRBJ2-1, with TRBD1 identical over 7 bases. Germline V gives CDR1 SGHNT, CDR2 YENEEA. The length of the CDR3 is 15 residues. V gave up 4 bases and J gave up 9 bases; unmatched junction bases: 12. DNA for the CDR3: TGTGCCAGCAGCTCTGGACAGGTAGGGGGAAGTGAGCAGTTCTTC. It yields the protein CASSSGQVGGSEQFF.

The V call is TRBV29-1, the J call TRBJ2-3; D may be TRBD2 (6 bases). The CDR3 contains 13 residues. Germline V gene sequence: CDR1 SQVTM, CDR2 ANQGSEA. CDR3 protein: CSAGGALSDTQYF. CDR3 nucleotide sequence: TGCAGTGCCGGCGGGGCCCTATCAGATACGCAGTATTTT.